This T cell receptor (beta chain) emerged from a study of control samples from healthy donors and cancer patients. Libraries were prepared by immunoSEQ multiplex PCR; TCRdb keeps only in-frame clonotypes and omits some of them. The profile shows about 130,000 clones, 80% to 95% of them singletons. Trimming cost V 2 bases and J 5 bases, with 12 bases left between them. There are 14 residues in the CDR3. The germline CDR1 and CDR2 sequences are MNHEY and SMNVEV (reference sequence). The chain employs TRBV27 and TRBJ1-1; the D gene is possibly TRBD1 (5 bases). Sample: blood. This receptor was taken from a man aged 18 to 30 in good health. The CDR3 here is CASSLVFRGTEAFF. The CDR3 coding sequence is TGTGCCAGCAGTTTAGTTTTCCGGGGGACTGAAGCTTTCTTT.